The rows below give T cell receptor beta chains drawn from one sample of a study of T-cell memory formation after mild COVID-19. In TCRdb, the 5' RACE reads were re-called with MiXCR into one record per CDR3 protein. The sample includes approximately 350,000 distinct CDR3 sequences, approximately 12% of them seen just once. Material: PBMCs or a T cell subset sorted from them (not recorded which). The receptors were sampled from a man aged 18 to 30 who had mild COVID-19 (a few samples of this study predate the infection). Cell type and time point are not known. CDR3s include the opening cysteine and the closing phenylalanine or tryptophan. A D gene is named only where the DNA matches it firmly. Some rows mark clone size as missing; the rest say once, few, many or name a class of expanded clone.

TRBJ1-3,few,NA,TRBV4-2,CASSQDRTAGNTIYF,TGTGCCAGCAGCCAAGACCGGACAGCTGGAAACACCATATATTTT
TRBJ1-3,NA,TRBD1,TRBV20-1,CSASTGGHGNTIYF,TGCAGTGCTAGCACAGGGGGTCATGGAAACACCATATATTTT
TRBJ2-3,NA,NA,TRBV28,CASSRTGTQYF,TGTGCCAGCAGTAGAACCGGAACGCAGTATTTT
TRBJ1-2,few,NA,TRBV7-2,CASSGWHSNGYTF,TGTGCCAGCAGCGGGTGGCATTCAAACGGCTACACCTTC
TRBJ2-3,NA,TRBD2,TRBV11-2,CASSLGLAGGPNTDTQYF,TGTGCCAGCAGCTTAGGACTAGCGGGGGGCCCGAACACAGATACGCAGTATTTT
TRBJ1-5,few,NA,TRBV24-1,CATSEQGLNQPQHF,TGTGCCACCAGTGAACAGGGCCTCAATCAGCCCCAGCATTTT
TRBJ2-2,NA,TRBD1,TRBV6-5,CASSRPSATEGQGPPNTGELFF,TGTGCCAGCAGTAGACCGTCGGCTACCGAAGGACAGGGTCCCCCCAACACCGGGGAGCTGTTTTTT
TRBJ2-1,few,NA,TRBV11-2,CASSLNRINEQFF,TGTGCCAGCAGCTTGAACAGGATAAATGAGCAGTTCTTC
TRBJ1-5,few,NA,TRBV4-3,CASSQERAQPQHF,TGCGCCAGCAGCCAAGAGAGGGCTCAGCCCCAGCATTTT
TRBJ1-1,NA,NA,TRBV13,CASSLPRASGGTEAFF,TGTGCCAGCAGCTTACCAAGGGCCTCGGGCGGCACTGAAGCTTTCTTT
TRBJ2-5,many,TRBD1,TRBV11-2,CASTIRQGETQYF,TGTGCCAGCACCATTAGACAGGGAGAGACCCAGTACTTC
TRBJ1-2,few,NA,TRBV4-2,CASSQLDATIGYTF,TGTGCCAGCAGCCAACTAGACGCAACTATTGGCTACACCTTC
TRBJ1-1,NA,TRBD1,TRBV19,CASKTGQGAVTEAFF,TGTGCCAGTAAAACAGGACAGGGGGCGGTCACTGAAGCTTTCTTT
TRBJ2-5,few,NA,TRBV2,CASSDGQHQETQYF,TGTGCCAGCAGTGACGGACAGCATCAAGAGACCCAGTACTTC
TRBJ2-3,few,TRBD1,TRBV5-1,CASSWTGVDTQYF,TGCGCCAGCAGCTGGACAGGGGTCGATACGCAGTATTTT
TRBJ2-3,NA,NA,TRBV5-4,CASTPSGPSTDTQYF,TGTGCCAGCACCCCGAGCGGGCCTAGCACAGATACGCAGTATTTT
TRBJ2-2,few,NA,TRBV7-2,CASSFQASNTGELFF,TGTGCCAGCAGCTTTCAGGCCTCGAACACCGGGGAGCTGTTTTTT
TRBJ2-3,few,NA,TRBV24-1,CATSDPWGKDTDTQYF,TGTGCCACCAGTGACCCGTGGGGGAAAGACACAGATACGCAGTATTTT
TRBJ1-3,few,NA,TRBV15,CATSRDLGAAHTIYF,TGTGCCACCAGCAGAGATCTGGGGGCGGCTCACACCATATATTTT
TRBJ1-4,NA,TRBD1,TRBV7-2,CASSFPTGMSTNEKLFF,TGTGCCAGCAGCTTTCCGACAGGGATGTCTACTAATGAAAAACTGTTTTTT
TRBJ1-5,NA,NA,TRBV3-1,CASSQGTGARGQPQHF,TGTGCCAGCAGCCAGGGGACGGGGGCGCGGGGTCAGCCCCAGCATTTT
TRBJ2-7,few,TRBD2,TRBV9,CASSVGTSGDYYEQYF,TGTGCCAGCAGCGTTGGGACTAGCGGGGACTACTACGAGCAGTACTTC
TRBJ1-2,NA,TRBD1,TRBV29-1,CSAQGGLNYGYTF,TGCAGCGCTCAGGGGGGACTTAACTATGGCTACACCTTC
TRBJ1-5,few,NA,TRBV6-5,CASREHGGVNNQPQHF,TGTGCCAGCAGGGAACACGGGGGAGTCAACAATCAGCCCCAGCATTTT
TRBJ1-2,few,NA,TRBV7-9,CASSLVPANYGYTF,TGTGCCAGCAGCTTGGTCCCCGCTAACTATGGCTACACCTTC
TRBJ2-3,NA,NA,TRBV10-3,CAISEDGAPGLRYF,TGTGCCATCAGTGAGGACGGCGCGCCAGGTCTCCGGTATTTT
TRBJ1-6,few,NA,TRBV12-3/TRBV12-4,CASISMGGGRGMTPLHF,TGTGCCAGCATCTCGATGGGGGGAGGTAGGGGAATGACACCCCTCCACTTT
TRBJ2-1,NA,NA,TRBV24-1,CATSEKGSSYNEQFF,TGTGCCACCAGTGAGAAGGGGAGCTCCTACAATGAGCAGTTCTTC
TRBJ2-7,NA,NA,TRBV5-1,CASSLWAQPPYEQYF,TGCGCCAGCAGCCTATGGGCGCAGCCTCCCTACGAGCAGTACTTC
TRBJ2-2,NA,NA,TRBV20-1,CSAASGRTGELFF,TGCAGTGCTGCAAGCGGCCGCACCGGGGAGCTGTTTTTT
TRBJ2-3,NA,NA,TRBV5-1,CASSLAQAADTQYF,TGCGCCAGCAGCTTGGCCCAGGCGGCAGATACGCAGTATTTT
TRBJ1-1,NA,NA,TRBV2,CASSVTEYTEAFF,TGTGCCAGCAGTGTCACAGAGTACACTGAAGCTTTCTTT
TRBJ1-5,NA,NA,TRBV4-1,CASSPGRGSNQPQHF,TGCGCCAGCAGCCCGGGGAGGGGTAGCAATCAGCCCCAGCATTTT
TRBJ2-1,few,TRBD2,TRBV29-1,CSVDSPTSGANEQFF,TGCAGCGTTGATTCCCCGACTAGCGGGGCAAATGAGCAGTTCTTC
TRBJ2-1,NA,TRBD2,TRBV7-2,CASSPRLSGGNEQFF,TGTGCCAGCAGCCCCCGACTAAGCGGGGGCAATGAGCAGTTCTTC
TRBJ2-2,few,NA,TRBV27,CASSLSPEPGELFF,TGTGCCAGCAGTTTATCGCCTGAACCCGGGGAGCTGTTTTTT
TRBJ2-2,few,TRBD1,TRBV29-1,CSVGLGQGHTGELFF,TGCAGCGTCGGGTTAGGACAGGGTCATACCGGGGAGCTGTTTTTT
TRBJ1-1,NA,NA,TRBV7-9,CASSPVGLAGIAFF,TGTGCCAGCAGCCCCGTAGGCCTGGCTGGGATAGCTTTCTTT
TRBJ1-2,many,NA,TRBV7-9,CASSLLSPYGYTF,TGTGCCAGCAGCTTACTCAGCCCCTATGGCTACACCTTC
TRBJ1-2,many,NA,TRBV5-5,CASSLEDYGYTF,TGTGCCAGCAGCTTGGAGGACTATGGCTACACCTTC
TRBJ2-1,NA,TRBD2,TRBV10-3,CAISRGEIAYNEQFF,TGTGCCATCAGCCGGGGGGAGATAGCCTACAATGAGCAGTTCTTC
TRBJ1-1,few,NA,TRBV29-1,CSAWLNTEAFF,TGCAGTGCATGGCTGAACACTGAAGCTTTCTTT
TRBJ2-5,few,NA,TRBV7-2,CASSKAGTLPETQYF,TGTGCCAGCAGCAAGGCGGGGACTCTCCCAGAGACCCAGTACTTC
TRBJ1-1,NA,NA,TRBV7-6,CASSNSGESTEAFF,TGTGCCAGCAGCAATTCAGGGGAGAGCACTGAAGCTTTCTTT
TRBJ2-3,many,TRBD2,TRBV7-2,CASSLGTSRSDTQYF,TGTGCCAGCAGCCTAGGGACTAGTAGATCAGATACGCAGTATTTT